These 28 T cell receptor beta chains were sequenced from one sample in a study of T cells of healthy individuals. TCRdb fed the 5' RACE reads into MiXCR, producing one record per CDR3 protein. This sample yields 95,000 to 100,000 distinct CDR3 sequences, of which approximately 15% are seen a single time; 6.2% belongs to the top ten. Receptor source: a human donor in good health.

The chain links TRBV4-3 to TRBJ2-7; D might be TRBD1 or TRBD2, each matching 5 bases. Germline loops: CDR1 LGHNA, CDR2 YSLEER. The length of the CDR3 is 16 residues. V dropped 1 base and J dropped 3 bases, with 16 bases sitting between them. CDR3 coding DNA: TGCGCCAGCAGCCAAGCGACCGGGACCGGGCTCTACGAGCAGTACTTC. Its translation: CASSQATGTGLYEQYF.

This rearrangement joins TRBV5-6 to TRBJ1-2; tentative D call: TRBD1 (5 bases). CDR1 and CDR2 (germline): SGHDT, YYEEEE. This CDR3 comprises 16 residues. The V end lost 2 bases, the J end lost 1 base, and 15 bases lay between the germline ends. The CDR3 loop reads CASSFLSGDGNYGYTF. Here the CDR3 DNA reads TGTGCCAGCAGCTTTTTGTCTGGGGACGGTAACTATGGCTACACCTTC.

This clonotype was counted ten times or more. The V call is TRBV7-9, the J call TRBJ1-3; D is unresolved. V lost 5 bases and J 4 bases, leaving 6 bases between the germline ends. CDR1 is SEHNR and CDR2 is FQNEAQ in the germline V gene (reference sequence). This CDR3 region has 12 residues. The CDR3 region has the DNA TGTGCCAGCAGCCCAAAGGGAAACACCATATATTTT. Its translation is CASSPKGNTIYF.

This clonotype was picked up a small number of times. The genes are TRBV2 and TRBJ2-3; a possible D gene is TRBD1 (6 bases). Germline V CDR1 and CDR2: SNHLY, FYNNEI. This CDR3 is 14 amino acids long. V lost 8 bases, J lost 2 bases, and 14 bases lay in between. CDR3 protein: CASSWTAYTDTQYF. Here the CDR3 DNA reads TGTGCCAGCTCTTGGACAGCTTACACAGATACGCAGTATTTT.

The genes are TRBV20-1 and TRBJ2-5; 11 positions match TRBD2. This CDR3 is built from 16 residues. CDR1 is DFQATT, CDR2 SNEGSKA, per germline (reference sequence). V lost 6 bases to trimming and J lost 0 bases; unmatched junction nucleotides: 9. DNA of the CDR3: TGCAGTGCCCCCCGACTAGCGGGACCGTACCAAGAGACCCAGTACTTC. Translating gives CSAPRLAGPYQETQYF.

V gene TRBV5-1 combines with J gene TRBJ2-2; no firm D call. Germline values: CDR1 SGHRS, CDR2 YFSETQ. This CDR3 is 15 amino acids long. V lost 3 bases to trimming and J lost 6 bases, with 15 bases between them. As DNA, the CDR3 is TGCGCCAGCAGCTCCCACGACCCAACTGCCGGGGAGCTGTTTTTT. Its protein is CASSSHDPTAGELFF.

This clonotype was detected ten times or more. CDR3 nucleotides: TGTGCCAGCAGTTTACTGTCCATTTCCTCCTACAATGAGCAGTTCTTC. It encodes CASSLLSISSYNEQFF. The chain has TRBV27 and TRBJ2-1; the D is unclear. Germline CDR1 reads MNHEY; CDR2 reads SMNVEV (reference sequence). The ends were cut back, 2 bases at V and 0 bases at J, with 11 bases in the middle. This CDR3 has 16 amino acids.

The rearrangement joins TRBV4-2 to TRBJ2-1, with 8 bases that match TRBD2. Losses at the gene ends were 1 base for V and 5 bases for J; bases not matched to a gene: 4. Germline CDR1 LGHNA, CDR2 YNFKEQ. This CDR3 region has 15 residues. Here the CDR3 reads CASSQGLAGNNEQFF. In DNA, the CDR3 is TGTGCCAGCAGCCAAGGGCTAGCGGGCAACAATGAGCAGTTCTTC.

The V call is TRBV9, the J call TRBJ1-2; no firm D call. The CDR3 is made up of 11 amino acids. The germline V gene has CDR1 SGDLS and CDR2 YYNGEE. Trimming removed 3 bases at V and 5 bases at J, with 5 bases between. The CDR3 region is CASSAPYGYTF. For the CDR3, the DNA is TGTGCCAGCAGCGCCCCATATGGCTACACCTTC.

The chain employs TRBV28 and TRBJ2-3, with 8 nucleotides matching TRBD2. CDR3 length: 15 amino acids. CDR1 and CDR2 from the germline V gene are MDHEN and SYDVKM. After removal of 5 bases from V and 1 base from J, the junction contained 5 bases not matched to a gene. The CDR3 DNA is TGTGCCAGCAGTAACGGGGGGGAGGGCACAGATACGCAGTATTTT. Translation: CASSNGGEGTDTQYF. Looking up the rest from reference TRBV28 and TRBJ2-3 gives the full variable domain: DVKVTQSSRYLVKRTGEKVFLECVQDMDHENMFWYRQDPGLGLRLIYFSYDVKMKEKGDIPEGYSVSREKKERFSLILESASTNQTSMYLCASSNGGEGTDTQYFGPGTRLTVL.

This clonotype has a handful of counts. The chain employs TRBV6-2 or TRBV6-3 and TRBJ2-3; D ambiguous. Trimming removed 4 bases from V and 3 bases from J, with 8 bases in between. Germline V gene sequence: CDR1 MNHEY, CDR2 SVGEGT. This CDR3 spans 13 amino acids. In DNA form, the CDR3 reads TGTGCCAGCAGTTTACGGCTTACAGATACGCAGTATTTT. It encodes CASSLRLTDTQYF.

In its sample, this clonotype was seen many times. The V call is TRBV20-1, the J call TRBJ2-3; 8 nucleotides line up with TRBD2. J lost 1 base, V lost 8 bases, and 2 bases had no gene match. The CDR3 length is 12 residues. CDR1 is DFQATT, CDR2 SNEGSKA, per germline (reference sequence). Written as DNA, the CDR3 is TGCAGTCTAGCGGGCCGCACAGATACGCAGTATTTT. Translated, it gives CSLAGRTDTQYF.

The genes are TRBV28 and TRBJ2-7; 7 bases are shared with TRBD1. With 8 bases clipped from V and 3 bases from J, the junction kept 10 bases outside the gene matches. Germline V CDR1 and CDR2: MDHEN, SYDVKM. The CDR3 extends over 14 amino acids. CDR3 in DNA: TGTGCCAGCGCCCGGGACAGTGATCTCTACGAGCAGTACTTC. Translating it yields CASARDSDLYEQYF.

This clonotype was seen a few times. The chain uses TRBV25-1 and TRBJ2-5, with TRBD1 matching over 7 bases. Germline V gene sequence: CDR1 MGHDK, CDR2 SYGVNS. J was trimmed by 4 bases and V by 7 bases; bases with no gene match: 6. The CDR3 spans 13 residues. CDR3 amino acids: CASNEGALETQYF. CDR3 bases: TGTGCCAGCAACGAGGGGGCTTTAGAGACCCAGTACTTC.

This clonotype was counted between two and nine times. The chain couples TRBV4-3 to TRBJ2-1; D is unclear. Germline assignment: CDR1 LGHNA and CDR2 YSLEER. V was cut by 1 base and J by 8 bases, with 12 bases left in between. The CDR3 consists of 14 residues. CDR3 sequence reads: CASSQVAGVDEQFF. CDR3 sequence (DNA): TGCGCCAGCAGCCAAGTTGCAGGTGTGGATGAGCAGTTCTTC.

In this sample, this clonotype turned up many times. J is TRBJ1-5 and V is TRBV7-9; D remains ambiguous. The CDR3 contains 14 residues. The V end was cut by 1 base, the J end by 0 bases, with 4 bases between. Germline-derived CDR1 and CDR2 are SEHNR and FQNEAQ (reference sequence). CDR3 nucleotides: TGTGCCAGCAGCTTAGACCATAGCAATCAGCCCCAGCATTTT. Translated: CASSLDHSNQPQHF.

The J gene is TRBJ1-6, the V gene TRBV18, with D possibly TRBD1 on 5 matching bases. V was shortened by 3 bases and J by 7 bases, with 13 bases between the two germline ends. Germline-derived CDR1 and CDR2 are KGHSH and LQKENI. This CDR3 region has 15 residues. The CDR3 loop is CASSPSGALNSPLHF. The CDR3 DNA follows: TGTGCCAGCTCACCTTCCGGGGCTTTAAATTCACCCCTCCACTTT. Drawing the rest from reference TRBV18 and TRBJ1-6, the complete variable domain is NAGVMQNPRHLVRRRGQEARLRCSPMKGHSHVYWYRQLPEEGLKFMVYLQKENIIDESGMPKERFSAEFPKEGPSILRIQQVVRGDSAAYFCASSPSGALNSPLHFGNGTRLTVT.

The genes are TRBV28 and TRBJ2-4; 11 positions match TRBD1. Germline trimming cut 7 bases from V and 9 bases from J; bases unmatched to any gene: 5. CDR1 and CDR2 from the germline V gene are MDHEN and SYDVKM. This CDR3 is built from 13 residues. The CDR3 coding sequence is TGTGCCAGCATTACCGGGACAGGGGGCATTCAGTACTTC. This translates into CASITGTGGIQYF.

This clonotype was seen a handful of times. The CDR3 DNA reads TGTGCCAGCAGCCTTAGCGGGGGGGCGAACGAGCAGTACTTC. Translated: CASSLSGGANEQYF. The V gene is TRBV7-2, the J gene TRBJ2-7, with 11 bases identical to TRBD2. There are 14 residues in the CDR3. CDR1 and CDR2 (germline): SGHTA, FQGNSA. V dropped 5 bases and J dropped 5; count of bases not matched to a gene: 5.

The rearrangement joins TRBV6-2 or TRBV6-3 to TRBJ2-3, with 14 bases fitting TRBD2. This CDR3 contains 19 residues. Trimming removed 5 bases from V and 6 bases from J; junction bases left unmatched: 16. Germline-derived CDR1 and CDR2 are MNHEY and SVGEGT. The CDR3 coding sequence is TGTGCCAGCAGTAACCGTGCGACTAGCGGGAGGGCCGTCTTCGATACGCAGTATTTT. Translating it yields CASSNRATSGRAVFDTQYF.

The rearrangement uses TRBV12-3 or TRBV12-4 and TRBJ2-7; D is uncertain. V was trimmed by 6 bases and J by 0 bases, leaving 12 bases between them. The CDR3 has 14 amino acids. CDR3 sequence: CASSPYGSSYEQYF. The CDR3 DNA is TGTGCCAGCAGCCCCTATGGTAGCTCCTACGAGCAGTACTTC.

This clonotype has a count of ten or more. Written as DNA, the CDR3 is TGTGCCAGCCGGAGTCGACAGGGAGGCTACAATGAGCAGTTCTTC. Its translation: CASRSRQGGYNEQFF. The rearrangement uses TRBV6-6 and TRBJ2-1; D might be TRBD1 (7 bases). Trimming pared 8 bases from V and 3 bases from J, leaving 17 bases between. Per the germline V gene, CDR1 is MNHNY and CDR2 is SVGAGI (reference sequence). The CDR3 is 15 amino acids.

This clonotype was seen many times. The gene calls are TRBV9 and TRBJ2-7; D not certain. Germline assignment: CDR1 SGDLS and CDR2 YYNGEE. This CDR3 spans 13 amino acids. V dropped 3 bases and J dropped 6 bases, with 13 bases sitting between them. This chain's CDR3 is CASSGPSAGEQYF. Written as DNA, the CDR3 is TGTGCCAGCAGCGGGCCGTCAGCTGGCGAGCAGTACTTC.

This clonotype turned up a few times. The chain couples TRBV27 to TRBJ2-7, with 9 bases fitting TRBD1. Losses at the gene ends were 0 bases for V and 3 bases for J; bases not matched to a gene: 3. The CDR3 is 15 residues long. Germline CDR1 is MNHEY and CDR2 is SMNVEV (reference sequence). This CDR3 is CASSLSWDRVYEQYF. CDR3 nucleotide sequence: TGTGCCAGCAGTTTATCTTGGGACAGGGTCTACGAGCAGTACTTC.

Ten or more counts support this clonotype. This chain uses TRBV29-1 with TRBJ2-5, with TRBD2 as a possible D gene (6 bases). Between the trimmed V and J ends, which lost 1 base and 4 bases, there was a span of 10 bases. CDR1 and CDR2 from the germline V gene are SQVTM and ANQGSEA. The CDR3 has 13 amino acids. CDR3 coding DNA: TGCAGCGTTGAAGCAGGAGGGACAGAGACCCAGTACTTC. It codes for CSVEAGGTETQYF.

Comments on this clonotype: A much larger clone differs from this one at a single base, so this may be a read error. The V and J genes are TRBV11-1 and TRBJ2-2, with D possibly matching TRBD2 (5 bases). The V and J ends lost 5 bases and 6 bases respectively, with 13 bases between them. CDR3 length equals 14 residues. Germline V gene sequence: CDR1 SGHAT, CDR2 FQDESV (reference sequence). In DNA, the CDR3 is TGTGCCAGCAGCCTTCGACGGGGTCCCGGGGAGCTGTTTTTT. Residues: CASSLRRGPGELFF.

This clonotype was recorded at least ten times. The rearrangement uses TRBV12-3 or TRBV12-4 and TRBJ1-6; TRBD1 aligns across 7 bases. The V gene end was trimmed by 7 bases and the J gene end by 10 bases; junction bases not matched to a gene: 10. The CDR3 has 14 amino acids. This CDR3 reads CASKPNRGGSPLHF. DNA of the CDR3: TGTGCCAGCAAACCCAACAGGGGAGGCTCACCCCTCCACTTT.

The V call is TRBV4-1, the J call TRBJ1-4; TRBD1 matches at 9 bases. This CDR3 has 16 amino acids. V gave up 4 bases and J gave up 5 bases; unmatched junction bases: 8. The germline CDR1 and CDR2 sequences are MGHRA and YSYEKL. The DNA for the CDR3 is TGCGCCAGCAGCCTTATTGCCGGGACAGGGAATGAAAAACTGTTTTTT. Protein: CASSLIAGTGNEKLFF.